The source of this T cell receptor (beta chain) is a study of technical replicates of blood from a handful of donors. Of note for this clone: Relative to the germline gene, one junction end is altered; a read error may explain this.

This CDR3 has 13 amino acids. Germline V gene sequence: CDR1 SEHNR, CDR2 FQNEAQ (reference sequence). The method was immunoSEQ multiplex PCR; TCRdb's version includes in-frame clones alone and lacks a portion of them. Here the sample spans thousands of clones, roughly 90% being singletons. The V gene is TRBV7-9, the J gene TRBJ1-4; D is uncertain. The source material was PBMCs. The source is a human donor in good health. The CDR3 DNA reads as TGTGCCAGCAGCCTAGCGGGCAATGAAAAACTGTTTTTT. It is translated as CASSLAGNEKLFF.